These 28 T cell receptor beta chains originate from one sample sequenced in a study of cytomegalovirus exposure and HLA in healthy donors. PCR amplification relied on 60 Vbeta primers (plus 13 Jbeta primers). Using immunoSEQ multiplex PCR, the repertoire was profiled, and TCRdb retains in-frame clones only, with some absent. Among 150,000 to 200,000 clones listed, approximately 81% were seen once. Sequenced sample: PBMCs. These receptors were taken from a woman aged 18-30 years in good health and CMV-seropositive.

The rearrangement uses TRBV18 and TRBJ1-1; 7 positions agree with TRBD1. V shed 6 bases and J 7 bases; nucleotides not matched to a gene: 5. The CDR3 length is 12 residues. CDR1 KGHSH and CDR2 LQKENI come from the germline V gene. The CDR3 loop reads CASSSNRGEAFF. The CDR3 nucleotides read TGTGCCAGCTCGTCCAACAGGGGTGAAGCTTTCTTT.

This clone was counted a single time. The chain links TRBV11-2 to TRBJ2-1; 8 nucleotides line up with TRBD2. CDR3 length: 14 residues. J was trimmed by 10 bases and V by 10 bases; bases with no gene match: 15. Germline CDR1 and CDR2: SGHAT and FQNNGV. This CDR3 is CATLRSGGAREQFF. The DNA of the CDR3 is TGTGCCACCCTCCGGTCGGGGGGGGCGAGAGAGCAGTTCTTC.

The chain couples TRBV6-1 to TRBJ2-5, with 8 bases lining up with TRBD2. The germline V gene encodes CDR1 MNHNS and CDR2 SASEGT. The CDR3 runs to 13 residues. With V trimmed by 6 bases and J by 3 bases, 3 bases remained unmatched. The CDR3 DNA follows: TGTGCCAGCAGCCATAGCGGGGAAGAGACCCAGTACTTC. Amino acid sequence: CASSHSGEETQYF.

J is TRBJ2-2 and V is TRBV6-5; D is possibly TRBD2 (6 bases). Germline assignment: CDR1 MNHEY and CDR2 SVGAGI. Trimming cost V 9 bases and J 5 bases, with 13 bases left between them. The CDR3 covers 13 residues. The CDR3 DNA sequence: TGTGCCAGTCGGGGGATAGATACCGGGGAGCTGTTTTTT. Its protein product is CASRGIDTGELFF.

CDR3 amino acids: CASSYRPDGSNEQFF. The CDR3 DNA follows: TGTGCCAGCAGTTACCGGCCTGACGGGAGCAATGAGCAGTTCTTC. The chain recombines TRBV6-6 with TRBJ2-1; D might be TRBD2 (6 bases). The germline gives CDR1 MNHNY, CDR2 SVGAGI (reference sequence). This CDR3 region has 15 residues. V lost 2 bases and J 6 bases, leaving 14 bases between the germline ends.

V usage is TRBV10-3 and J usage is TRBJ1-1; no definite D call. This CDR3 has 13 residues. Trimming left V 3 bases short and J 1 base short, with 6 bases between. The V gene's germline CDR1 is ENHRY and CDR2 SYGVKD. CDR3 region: CAISEAQNTEAFF. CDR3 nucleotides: TGTGCCATCAGTGAAGCTCAGAACACTGAAGCTTTCTTT.

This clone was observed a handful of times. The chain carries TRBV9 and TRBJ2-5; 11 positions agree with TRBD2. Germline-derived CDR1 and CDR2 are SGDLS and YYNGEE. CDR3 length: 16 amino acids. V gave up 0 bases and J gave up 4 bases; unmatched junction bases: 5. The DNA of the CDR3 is TGTGCCAGCAGCGTAGCTTTTAGCGGGGGGGCAGAGACCCAGTACTTC. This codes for CASSVAFSGGAETQYF.

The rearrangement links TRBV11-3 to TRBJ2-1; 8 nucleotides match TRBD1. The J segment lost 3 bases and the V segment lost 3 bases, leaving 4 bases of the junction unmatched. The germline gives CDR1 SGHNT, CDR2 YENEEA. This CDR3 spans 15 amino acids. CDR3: CASSFDRGFYNEQFF. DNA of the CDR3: TGTGCCAGCAGCTTCGACAGGGGATTCTACAATGAGCAGTTCTTC.

The CDR3 bases are TGTGCCAGTAGTTCGGGGGGGTTTGCAACTAATGAAAAACTGTTTTTT. It specifies CASSSGGFATNEKLFF. The chain links TRBV19 to TRBJ1-4; possibly TRBD1 for D (5 bases). The CDR3 has 16 amino acids. Germline V gene lookup returns CDR1 LNHDA and CDR2 SQIVND (reference sequence). Trimming shortened V by 5 bases and J by 0 bases, and 13 bases separated the two germline ends.

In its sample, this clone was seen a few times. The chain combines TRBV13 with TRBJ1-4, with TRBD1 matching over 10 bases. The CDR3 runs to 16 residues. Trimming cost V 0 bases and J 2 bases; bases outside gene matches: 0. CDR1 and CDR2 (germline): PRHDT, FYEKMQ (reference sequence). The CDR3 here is CASSLGGQGTNEKLFF. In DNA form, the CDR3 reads TGTGCCAGCAGCTTAGGGGGACAGGGGACTAATGAAAAACTGTTTTTT.

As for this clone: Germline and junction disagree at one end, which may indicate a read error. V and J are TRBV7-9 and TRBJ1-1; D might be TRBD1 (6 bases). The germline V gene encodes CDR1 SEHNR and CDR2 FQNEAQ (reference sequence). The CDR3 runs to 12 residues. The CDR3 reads CSSSFGQTEAFF. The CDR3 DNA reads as TGTTCCAGCAGCTTCGGACAGACTGAAGCTTTCTTT.

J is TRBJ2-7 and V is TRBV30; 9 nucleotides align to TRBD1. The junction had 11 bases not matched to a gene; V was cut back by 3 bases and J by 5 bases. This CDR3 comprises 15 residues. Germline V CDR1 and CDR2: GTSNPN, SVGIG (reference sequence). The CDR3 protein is CAWRGQGRVNDEQYF. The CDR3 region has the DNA TGTGCCTGGAGGGGACAGGGTAGGGTTAATGACGAGCAGTACTTC.

CDR3 sequence: CAWSVSAAQGAFF. The DNA of the CDR3 is TGTGCCTGGAGTGTATCGGCAGCCCAGGGGGCTTTCTTT. V usage is TRBV30 and J usage is TRBJ1-1; D might be TRBD1 (6 bases). Germline loops: CDR1 GTSNPN, CDR2 SVGIG (reference sequence). This CDR3 has 13 residues. Trimming left V 0 bases short and J 11 bases short, with 16 bases between.

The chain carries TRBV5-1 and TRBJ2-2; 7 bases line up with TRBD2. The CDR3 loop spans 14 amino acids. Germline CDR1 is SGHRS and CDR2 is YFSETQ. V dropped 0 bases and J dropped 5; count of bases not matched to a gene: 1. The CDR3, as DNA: TGCGCCAGCAGCTTGGACGGGGGGACCGGGGAGCTGTTTTTT. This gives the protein CASSLDGGTGELFF.

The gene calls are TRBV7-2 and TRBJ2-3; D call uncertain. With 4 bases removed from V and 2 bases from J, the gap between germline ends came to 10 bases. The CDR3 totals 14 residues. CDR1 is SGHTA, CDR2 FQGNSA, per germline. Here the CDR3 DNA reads TGTGCCAGCAGCTCGCTCGGGTCCACAGATACGCAGTATTTT. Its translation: CASSSLGSTDTQYF.

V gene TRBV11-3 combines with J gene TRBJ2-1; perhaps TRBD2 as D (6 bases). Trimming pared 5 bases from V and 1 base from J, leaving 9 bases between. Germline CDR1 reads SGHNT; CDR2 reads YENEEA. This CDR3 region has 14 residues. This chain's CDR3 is CASSPGTSYNEQFF. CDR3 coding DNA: TGTGCCAGCAGCCCAGGGACTTCCTACAATGAGCAGTTCTTC.

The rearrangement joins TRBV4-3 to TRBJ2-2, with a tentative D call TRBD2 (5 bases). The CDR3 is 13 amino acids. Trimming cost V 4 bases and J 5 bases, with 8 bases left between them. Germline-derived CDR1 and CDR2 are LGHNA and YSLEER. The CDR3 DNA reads TGCGCCAGCAGCCCGGACTTTACCGGGGAGCTGTTTTTT. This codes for CASSPDFTGELFF.

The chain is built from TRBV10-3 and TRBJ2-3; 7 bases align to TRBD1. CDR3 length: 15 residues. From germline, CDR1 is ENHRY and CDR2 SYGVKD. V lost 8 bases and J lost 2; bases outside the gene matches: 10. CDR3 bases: TGTGCCATCGCTCCTGGGGACAGCTTCACAGATACGCAGTATTTT. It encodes CAIAPGDSFTDTQYF.

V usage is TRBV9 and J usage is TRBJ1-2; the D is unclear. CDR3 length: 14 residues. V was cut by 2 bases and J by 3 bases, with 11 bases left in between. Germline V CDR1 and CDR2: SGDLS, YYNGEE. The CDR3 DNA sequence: TGTGCCAGCAGCGTTCGCGACACCTACTATGGCTACACCTTC. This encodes CASSVRDTYYGYTF.

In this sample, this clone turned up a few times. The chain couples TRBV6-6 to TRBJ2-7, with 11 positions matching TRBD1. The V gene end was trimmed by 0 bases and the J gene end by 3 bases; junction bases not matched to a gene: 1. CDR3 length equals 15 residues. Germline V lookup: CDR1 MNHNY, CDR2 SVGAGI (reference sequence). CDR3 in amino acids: CASSYSGTGGYEQYF. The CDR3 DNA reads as TGTGCCAGCAGTTACTCCGGGACAGGGGGCTACGAGCAGTACTTC.

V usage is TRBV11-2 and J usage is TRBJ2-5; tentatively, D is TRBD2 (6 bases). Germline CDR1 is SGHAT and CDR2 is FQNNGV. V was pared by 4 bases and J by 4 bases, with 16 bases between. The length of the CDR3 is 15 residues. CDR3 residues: CASSSSGSAPETQYF. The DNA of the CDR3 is TGTGCCAGCAGCTCGAGCGGGTCCGCTCCAGAGACCCAGTACTTC.

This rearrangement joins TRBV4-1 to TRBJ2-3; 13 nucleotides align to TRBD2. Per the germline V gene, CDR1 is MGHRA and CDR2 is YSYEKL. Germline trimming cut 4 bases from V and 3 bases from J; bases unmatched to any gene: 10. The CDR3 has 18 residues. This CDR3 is CASSPGLAGARVTDTQYF. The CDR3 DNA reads TGCGCCAGCAGCCCCGGACTAGCGGGGGCCCGGGTGACAGATACGCAGTATTTT.

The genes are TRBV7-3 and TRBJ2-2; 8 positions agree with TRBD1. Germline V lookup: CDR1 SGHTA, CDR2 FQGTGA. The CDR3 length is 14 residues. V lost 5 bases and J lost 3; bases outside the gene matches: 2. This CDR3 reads CASSRQGYTGELFF. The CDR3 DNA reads TGTGCCAGCAGCCGACAGGGGTACACCGGGGAGCTGTTTTTT.

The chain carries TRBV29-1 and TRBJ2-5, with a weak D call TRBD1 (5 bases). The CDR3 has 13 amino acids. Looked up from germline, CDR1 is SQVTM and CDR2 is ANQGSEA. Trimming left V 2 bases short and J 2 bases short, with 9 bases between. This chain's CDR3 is CSVETRAQETQYF. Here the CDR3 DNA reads TGCAGCGTTGAAACCAGGGCTCAAGAGACCCAGTACTTC.

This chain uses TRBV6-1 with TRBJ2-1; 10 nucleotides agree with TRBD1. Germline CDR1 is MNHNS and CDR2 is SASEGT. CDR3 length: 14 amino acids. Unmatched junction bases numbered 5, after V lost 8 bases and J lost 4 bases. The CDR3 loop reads CASGQGVGYNEQFF. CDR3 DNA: TGTGCCAGCGGACAGGGGGTCGGTTACAATGAGCAGTTCTTC.

CDR3 sequence (DNA): TGTGCCAGCAGCGAATCCGGACAGGACTACAATGAGCAGTTCTTC. Translating it yields CASSESGQDYNEQFF. The chain has TRBV9 and TRBJ2-1, with 7 bases matching TRBD1. The CDR3 is 15 amino acids. After removal of 3 bases from V and 3 bases from J, the junction contained 6 bases not matched to a gene. Germline CDR1 and CDR2: SGDLS and YYNGEE.

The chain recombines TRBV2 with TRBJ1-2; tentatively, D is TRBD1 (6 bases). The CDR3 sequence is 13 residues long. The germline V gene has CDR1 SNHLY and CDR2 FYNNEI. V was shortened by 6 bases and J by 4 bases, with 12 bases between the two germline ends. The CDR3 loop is CASRTQGAYGYTF. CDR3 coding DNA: TGTGCCAGCAGGACACAGGGCGCCTATGGCTACACCTTC.

The CDR3 DNA is TGTGCCAGCAGCTTCTATCTCTTCGGACTAGCGGGGGGTCAATCCCCGTATTTT. Amino acid sequence: CASSFYLFGLAGGQSPYF. This chain joins TRBV5-4 and TRBJ2-3, with 14 bases aligning to TRBD2. The CDR3 totals 18 residues. Germline V gives CDR1 SGHNT, CDR2 YYREEE (reference sequence). With 2 bases clipped from V and 14 bases from J, the junction kept 19 bases outside the gene matches.